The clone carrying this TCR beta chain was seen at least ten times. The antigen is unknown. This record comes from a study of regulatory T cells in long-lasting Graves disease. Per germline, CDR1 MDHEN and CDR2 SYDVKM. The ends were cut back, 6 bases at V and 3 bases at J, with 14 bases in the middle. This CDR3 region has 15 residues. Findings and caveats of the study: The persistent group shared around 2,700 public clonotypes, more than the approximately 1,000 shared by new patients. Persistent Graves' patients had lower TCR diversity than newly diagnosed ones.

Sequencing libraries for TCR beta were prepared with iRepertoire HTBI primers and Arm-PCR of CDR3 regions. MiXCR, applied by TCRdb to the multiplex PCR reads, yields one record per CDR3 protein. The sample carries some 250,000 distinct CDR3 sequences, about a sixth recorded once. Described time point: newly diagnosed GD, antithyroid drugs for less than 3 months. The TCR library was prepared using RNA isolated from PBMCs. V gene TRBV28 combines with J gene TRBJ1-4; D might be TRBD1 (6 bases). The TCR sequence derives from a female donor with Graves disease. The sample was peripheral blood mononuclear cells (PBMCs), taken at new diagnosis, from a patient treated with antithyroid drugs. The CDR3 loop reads CASSEQGGPNEKLFF. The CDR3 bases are TGTGCCAGCAGCGAACAGGGAGGGCCTAATGAAAAACTGTTTTTT.